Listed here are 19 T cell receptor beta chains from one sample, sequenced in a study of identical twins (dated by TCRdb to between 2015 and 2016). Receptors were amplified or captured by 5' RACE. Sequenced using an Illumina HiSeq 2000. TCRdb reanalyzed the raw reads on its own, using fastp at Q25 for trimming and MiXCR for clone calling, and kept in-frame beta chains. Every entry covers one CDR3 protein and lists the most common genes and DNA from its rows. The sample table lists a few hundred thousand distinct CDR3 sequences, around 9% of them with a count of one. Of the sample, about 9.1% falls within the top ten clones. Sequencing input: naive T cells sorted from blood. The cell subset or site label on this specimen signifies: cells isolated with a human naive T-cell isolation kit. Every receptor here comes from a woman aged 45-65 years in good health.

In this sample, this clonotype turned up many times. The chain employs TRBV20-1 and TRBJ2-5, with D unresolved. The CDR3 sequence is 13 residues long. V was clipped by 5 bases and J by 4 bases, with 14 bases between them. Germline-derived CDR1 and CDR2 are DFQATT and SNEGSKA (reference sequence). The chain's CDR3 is CSALNPTRETQYF. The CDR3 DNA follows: TGCAGTGCTCTGAACCCGACGCGAGAGACCCAGTACTTC.

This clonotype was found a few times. The CDR3 sequence is CASSLGTGEGEQYF. The CDR3 bases are TGTGCCAGCAGCTTAGGGACAGGGGAGGGCGAGCAGTACTTC. The chain links TRBV11-2 to TRBJ2-7, with 9 bases aligning to TRBD1. Trimming cost V 1 base and J 6 bases; bases outside gene matches: 4. The germline gives CDR1 SGHAT, CDR2 FQNNGV. This CDR3 has 14 amino acids.

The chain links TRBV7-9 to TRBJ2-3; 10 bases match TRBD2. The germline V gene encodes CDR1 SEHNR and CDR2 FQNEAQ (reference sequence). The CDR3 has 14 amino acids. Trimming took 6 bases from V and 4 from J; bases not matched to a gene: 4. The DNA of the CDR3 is TGTGCCAGCAGACCTAGCGGGAGCGCAGATACGCAGTATTTT. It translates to CASRPSGSADTQYF. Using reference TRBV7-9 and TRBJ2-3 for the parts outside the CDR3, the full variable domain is DTGVSQNPRHKITKRGQNVTFRCDPISEHNRLYWYRQTLGQGPEFLTYFQNEAQLEKSRLLSDRFSAERPKGSFSTLEIQRTEQGDSAMYLCASRPSGSADTQYFGPGTRLTVL.

The CDR3 spells CASLGDSYEQYF. The DNA for the CDR3 is TGTGCCAGCTTGGGGGACTCCTACGAGCAGTACTTC. The chain is built from TRBV12-3 or TRBV12-4 and TRBJ2-7; TRBD1 or TRBD2 may be the D gene (5 bases each). The V gene lost 8 bases and the J gene lost 0 bases, with 8 bases spanning the gap. The CDR3 runs to 12 residues.

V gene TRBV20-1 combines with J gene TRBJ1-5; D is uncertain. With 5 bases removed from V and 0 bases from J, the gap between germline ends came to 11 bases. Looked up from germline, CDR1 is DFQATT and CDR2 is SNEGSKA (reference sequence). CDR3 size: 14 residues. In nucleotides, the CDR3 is TGCAGTGCTTTCAGTGGCTATAGCAATCAGCCCCAGCATTTT. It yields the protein CSAFSGYSNQPQHF.

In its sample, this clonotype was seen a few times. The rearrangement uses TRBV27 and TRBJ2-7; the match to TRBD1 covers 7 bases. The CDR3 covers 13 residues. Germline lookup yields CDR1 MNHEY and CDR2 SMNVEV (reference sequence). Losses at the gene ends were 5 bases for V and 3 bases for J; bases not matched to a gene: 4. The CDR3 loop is CASSTTGYYEQYF. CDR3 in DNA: TGTGCCAGCAGTACGACAGGGTACTACGAGCAGTACTTC.

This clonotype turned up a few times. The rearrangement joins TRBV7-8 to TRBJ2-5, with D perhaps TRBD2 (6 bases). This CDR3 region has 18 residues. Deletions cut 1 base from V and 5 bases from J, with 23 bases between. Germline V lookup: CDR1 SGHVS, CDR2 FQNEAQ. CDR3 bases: TGTGCCAGCAGCTTAGGGTTATTGGAAAGCGGGCCAGGGGAGACCCAGTACTTC. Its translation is CASSLGLLESGPGETQYF.

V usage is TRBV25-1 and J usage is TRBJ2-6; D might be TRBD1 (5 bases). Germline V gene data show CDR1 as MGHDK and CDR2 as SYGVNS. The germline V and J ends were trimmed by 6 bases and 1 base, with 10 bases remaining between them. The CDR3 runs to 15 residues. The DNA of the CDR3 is TGTGCCAGCAGGGGGCATGGGTCTGGGGCCAACGTCCTGACTTTC. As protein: CASRGHGSGANVLTF.

CDR3 in DNA: TGTGCCACATTTGAGGGACTAGCGGACTCTGGGGCCAACGTCCTGACTTTC. Translating gives CATFEGLADSGANVLTF. The rearrangement uses TRBV5-6 and TRBJ2-6; 11 bases match TRBD2. The CDR3 totals 17 residues. With V trimmed by 9 bases and J by 0 bases, 8 bases remained unmatched. The V gene's germline CDR1 is SGHDT and CDR2 YYEEEE.

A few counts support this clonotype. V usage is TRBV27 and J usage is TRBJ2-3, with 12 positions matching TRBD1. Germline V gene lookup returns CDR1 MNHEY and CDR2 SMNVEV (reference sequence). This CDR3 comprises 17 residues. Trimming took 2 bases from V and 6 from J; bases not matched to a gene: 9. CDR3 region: CASSLPGTGGLRDTQYF. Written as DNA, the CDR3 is TGTGCCAGCAGTTTACCCGGGACAGGGGGCTTAAGGGATACGCAGTATTTT.

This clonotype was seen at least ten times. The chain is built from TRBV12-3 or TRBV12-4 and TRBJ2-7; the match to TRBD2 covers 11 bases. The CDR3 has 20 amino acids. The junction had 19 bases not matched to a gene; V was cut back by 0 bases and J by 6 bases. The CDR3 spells CASSLARGGPSTSGNLEQYF. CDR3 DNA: TGTGCCAGCAGTTTAGCGCGGGGGGGCCCGTCGACTAGCGGGAATCTCGAGCAGTACTTC.

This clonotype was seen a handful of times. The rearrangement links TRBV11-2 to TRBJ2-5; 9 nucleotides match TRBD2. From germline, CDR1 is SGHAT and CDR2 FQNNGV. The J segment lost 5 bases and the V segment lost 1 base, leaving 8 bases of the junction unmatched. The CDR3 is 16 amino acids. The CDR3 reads CASSLVSGRTGETQYF. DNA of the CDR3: TGTGCCAGCAGCTTAGTAAGCGGGAGGACCGGGGAGACCCAGTACTTC. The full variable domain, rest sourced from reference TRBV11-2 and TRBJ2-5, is EAGVAQSPRYKIIEKRQSVAFWCNPISGHATLYWYQQILGQGPKLLIQFQNNGVVDDSQLPKDRFSAERLKGVDSTLKIQPAKLEDSAVYLCASSLVSGRTGETQYFGPGTRLLVL.

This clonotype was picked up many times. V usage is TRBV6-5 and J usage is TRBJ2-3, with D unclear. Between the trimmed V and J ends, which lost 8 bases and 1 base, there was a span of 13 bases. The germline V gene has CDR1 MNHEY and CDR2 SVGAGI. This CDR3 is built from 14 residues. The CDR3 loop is CASSGDFGTDTQYF. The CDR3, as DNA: TGTGCCAGCTCTGGGGATTTCGGCACAGATACGCAGTATTTT.

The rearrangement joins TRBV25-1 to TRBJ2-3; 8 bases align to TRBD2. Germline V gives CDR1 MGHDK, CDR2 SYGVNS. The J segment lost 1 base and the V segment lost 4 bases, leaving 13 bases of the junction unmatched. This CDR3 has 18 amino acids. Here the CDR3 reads CASSAQKGLAGRTDTQYF. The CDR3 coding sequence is TGTGCCAGCAGTGCCCAAAAGGGCCTAGCGGGTCGCACAGATACGCAGTATTTT.

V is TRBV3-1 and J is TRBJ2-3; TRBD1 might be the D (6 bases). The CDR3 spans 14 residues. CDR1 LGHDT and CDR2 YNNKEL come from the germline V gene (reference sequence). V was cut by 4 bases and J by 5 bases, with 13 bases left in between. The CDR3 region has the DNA TGTGCCAGCAGCCCAGGGGTCTGGGGAGATACGCAGTATTTT. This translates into CASSPGVWGDTQYF.

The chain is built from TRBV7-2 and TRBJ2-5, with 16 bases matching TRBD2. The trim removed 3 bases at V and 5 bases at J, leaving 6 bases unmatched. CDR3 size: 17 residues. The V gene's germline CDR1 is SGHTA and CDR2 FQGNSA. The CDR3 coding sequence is TGTGCCAGCAGCTTGGGACTAGCGGGAGGGGCCGGGGAGACCCAGTACTTC. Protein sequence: CASSLGLAGGAGETQYF.

The CDR3 region is CASSRPNPSSTDTQYF. The CDR3 DNA follows: TGTGCCAGCTCACGACCTAACCCATCCTCCACAGATACGCAGTATTTT. The chain uses TRBV18 and TRBJ2-3; D uncertain. Deletions cut 4 bases from V and 2 bases from J, with 16 bases between. There are 16 residues in the CDR3. From germline, CDR1 is KGHSH and CDR2 LQKENI.

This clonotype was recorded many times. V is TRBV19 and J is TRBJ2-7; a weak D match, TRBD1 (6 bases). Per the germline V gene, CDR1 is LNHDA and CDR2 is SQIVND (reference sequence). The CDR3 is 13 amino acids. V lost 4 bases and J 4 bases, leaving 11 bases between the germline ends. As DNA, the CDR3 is TGTGCCAGTAGTAGAAAGACAGGATACGAGCAGTACTTC. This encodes CASSRKTGYEQYF.

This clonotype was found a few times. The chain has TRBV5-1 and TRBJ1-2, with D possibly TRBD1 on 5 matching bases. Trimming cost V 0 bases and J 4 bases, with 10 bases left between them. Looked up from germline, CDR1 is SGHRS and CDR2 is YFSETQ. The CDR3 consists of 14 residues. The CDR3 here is CASSLDEGRYGYTF. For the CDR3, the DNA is TGCGCCAGCAGCTTGGATGAGGGGCGCTATGGCTACACCTTC.